This T cell receptor (beta chain) derives from a study of cytomegalovirus exposure and HLA in healthy donors. Study-level results: High sensitivity and specificity were reportedly achieved when the classifier diagnosed cytomegalovirus status. A later analysis reported that several of the most significant clusters appeared to be linked to common viral pathogens, among them Epstein-Barr virus. An Asian-associated ancestry cluster reportedly showed fewer N-insertions than the approximately 690-donor mean in a later analysis. It was reported that TCR beta sequences correctly inferred the HLA-A and HLA-B alleles for most subjects.

The CDR3 consists of 15 residues. Germline CDR1 is SGHTA and CDR2 is FQGNSA. Trimming cost V 3 bases and J 5 bases; bases outside gene matches: 6. Comment on this clone: Its antigen remains unidentified.

PCR was performed using 60 Vbeta and 13 Jbeta primers. Using immunoSEQ multiplex PCR, the repertoire was profiled, and TCRdb retains in-frame clones only, with some absent. The sample has 140,000 or so clones. The sequencing sample was made of PBMCs. The chain joins TRBV7-2 to TRBJ1-2; 10 nucleotides align to TRBD1. This clonotype originated in a male donor in good health and CMV-seronegative. The CDR3 reads CASSLQGTGEYGYTF. CDR3 DNA: TGTGCCAGCAGCTTGCAGGGGACAGGGGAATATGGCTACACCTTC.